The clone carrying this T cell receptor (beta chain) was detected only once. The sample is drawn from a study of blood T cell repertoires in COVID-19. About the research overall: Acute and convalescent COVID-19 specimens originated in the United States, Italy and Spain. In each case, the material was cDNA or gDNA derived from T cells, B-cell-depleted T cells, or PBMCs.

Original methodology: Nucleated cell counts were estimated from reference gene primer amplification. Sequencing used immunoSEQ multiplex PCR; TCRdb keeps in-frame clones, though not all of them. V and J calls and clone size come straight from that table; D and trimming were deduced from the DNA. In the table there are fewer than 120,000 clones, 88% of which are singletons. V lost 2 bases to trimming and J lost 5 bases; unmatched junction nucleotides: 10. Looked up from germline, CDR1 is SGHRS and CDR2 is YFSETQ. CDR3 length: 16 residues. Sequenced input: peripheral blood. This TCR was sampled from a woman aged 45-60 years with acute or convalescent COVID-19. The gene calls are TRBV5-1 and TRBJ2-1; 7 bases align to TRBD2. The CDR3 coding sequence is TGCGCCAGCAGCTTCACCCTAGCGGTAGGCCACAATGAGCAGTTCTTC. Encoded protein: CASSFTLAVGHNEQFF.